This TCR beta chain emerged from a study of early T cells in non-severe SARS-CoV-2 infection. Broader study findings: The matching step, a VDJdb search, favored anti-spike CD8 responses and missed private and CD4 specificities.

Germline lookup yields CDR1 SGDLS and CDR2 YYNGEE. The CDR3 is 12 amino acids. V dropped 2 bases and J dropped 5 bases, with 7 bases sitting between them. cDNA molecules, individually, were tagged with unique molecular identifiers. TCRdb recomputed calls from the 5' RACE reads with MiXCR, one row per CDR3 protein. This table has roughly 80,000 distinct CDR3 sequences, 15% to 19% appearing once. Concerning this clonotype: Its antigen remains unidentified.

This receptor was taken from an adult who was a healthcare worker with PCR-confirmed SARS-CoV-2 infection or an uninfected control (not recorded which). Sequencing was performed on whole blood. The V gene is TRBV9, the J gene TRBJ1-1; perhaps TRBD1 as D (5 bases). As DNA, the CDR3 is TGTGCCAGCAGCGTCGAGGGGACTGAAGCTTTCTTT. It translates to CASSVEGTEAFF.